This is a list of T cell receptor beta chains from one sample in a study of T cell responses to AZD1222 COVID-19 vaccine. The assay was immunoSEQ multiplex PCR, and TCRdb's table has in-frame clones only and misses some. The data hold around 100,000 clones, with over 90% observed a single time. The sample consisted of peripheral blood, taken on day 0 of AZD1222 vaccination. These receptors were collected from an adult in good health. CDR3s include the opening cysteine and the closing phenylalanine or tryptophan. Each record gives: clone size, V gene, D gene, J gene, CDR3 protein, CDR3 DNA. D genes are given only for firm matches. The listing skips clone size in some rows; elsewhere it reads once, few, many or a size class.

clone_size: -
v_call: TRBV18
d_call: -
j_call: TRBJ2-7
cdr3_aa: CASSWVDGAYEQYF
cdr3_nt: TGTGCCAGCTCATGGGTTGACGGAGCCTACGAGCAGTACTTC

clone_size: -
v_call: TRBV4-2
d_call: TRBD2
j_call: TRBJ2-5
cdr3_aa: CASSQGLAGGTQETQYF
cdr3_nt: TGTGCCAGCAGCCAAGGACTAGCGGGAGGGACTCAAGAGACCCAGTACTTC

clone_size: -
v_call: TRBV20-1
d_call: -
j_call: TRBJ2-1
cdr3_aa: CSASLVYEQFF
cdr3_nt: TGCAGTGCTAGTTTAGTGTATGAGCAGTTCTTC

clone_size: -
v_call: TRBV29-1
d_call: -
j_call: TRBJ1-1
cdr3_aa: CSVGGAEAFF
cdr3_nt: TGCAGCGTTGGGGGGGCTGAAGCTTTCTTT

clone_size: -
v_call: TRBV11-2
d_call: TRBD1
j_call: TRBJ1-1
cdr3_aa: CASSQWTGNTEAFF
cdr3_nt: TGTGCCAGCAGCCAATGGACAGGGAACACTGAAGCTTTCTTT

clone_size: -
v_call: TRBV28
d_call: -
j_call: TRBJ1-5
cdr3_aa: CASSFGGIGNQPQHF
cdr3_nt: TGTGCCAGCAGTTTCGGGGGGATCGGCAATCAGCCCCAGCATTTT

clone_size: once
v_call: TRBV4-1
d_call: TRBD2
j_call: TRBJ2-1
cdr3_aa: CASSHRAGGPPEQFF
cdr3_nt: TGCGCCAGCAGCCATAGAGCGGGAGGCCCCCCTGAGCAGTTCTTC

clone_size: -
v_call: TRBV6-6
d_call: -
j_call: TRBJ1-5
cdr3_aa: CASSYIPREDQPQHF
cdr3_nt: TGTGCCAGCAGTTACATCCCCAGGGAGGATCAGCCCCAGCATTTT

clone_size: -
v_call: TRBV7-9
d_call: -
j_call: TRBJ1-5
cdr3_aa: CASSQSTPQPQHF
cdr3_nt: TGTGCCAGCAGCCAATCTACCCCTCAGCCCCAGCATTTT

clone_size: -
v_call: TRBV19
d_call: -
j_call: TRBJ1-5
cdr3_aa: CASSTRDTYSNQPQHF
cdr3_nt: TGTGCCAGTAGTACCCGGGACACCTATAGCAATCAGCCCCAGCATTTT

clone_size: -
v_call: TRBV7-7
d_call: -
j_call: TRBJ2-3
cdr3_aa: CASSLEGSSTDTQYF
cdr3_nt: TGTGCTAGCAGCTTAGAGGGATCTAGCACAGATACGCAGTATTTT

clone_size: -
v_call: TRBV5-6
d_call: TRBD2
j_call: TRBJ2-7
cdr3_aa: CASSPGGSYEQYF
cdr3_nt: TGTGCCAGCAGCCCCGGGGGGTCCTACGAGCAGTACTTC

clone_size: -
v_call: TRBV9
d_call: -
j_call: TRBJ1-1
cdr3_aa: CASSTPKGGRVSNTEAFF
cdr3_nt: TGTGCCAGCAGCACTCCGAAGGGTGGTAGGGTGTCTAACACTGAAGCTTTCTTT

clone_size: -
v_call: TRBV7-3
d_call: TRBD1
j_call: TRBJ1-3
cdr3_aa: CASSLRGRGTALSGNTIYF
cdr3_nt: TGTGCCAGCAGCTTAAGAGGACGCGGGACAGCTCTCTCTGGAAACACCATATATTTT

clone_size: -
v_call: TRBV7-6
d_call: -
j_call: TRBJ1-6
cdr3_aa: CASSFRPTDYNSPLHF
cdr3_nt: TGTGCCAGCAGCTTCAGGCCTACAGATTATAATTCACCCCTCCACTTT

clone_size: -
v_call: TRBV5-1
d_call: TRBD2
j_call: TRBJ2-3
cdr3_aa: CATTSGSTDTQYF
cdr3_nt: TGCGCCACGACTAGCGGGAGCACAGATACGCAGTATTTT

clone_size: -
v_call: TRBV7-3
d_call: -
j_call: TRBJ1-2
cdr3_aa: CASSLMGPTTYYGYTF
cdr3_nt: TGTGCCAGCAGCTTAATGGGTCCGACGACGTACTATGGCTACACCTTC

clone_size: -
v_call: TRBV10-3
d_call: TRBD1
j_call: TRBJ1-6
cdr3_aa: CAISDRTGTNSPLHF
cdr3_nt: TGTGCCATCAGTGACCGGACAGGAACAAATTCACCCCTCCACTTT

clone_size: -
v_call: TRBV7-3
d_call: TRBD1
j_call: TRBJ2-3
cdr3_aa: CASSLGQGPDTQYF
cdr3_nt: TGTGCCAGCAGCTTAGGACAGGGCCCAGATACGCAGTATTTT

clone_size: -
v_call: TRBV27
d_call: TRBD2
j_call: TRBJ2-1
cdr3_aa: CASSLGLAGINEQFF
cdr3_nt: TGTGCCAGCAGTCTGGGACTAGCGGGGATTAATGAGCAGTTCTTC

clone_size: -
v_call: TRBV28
d_call: TRBD2
j_call: TRBJ2-4
cdr3_aa: CASNQGLAGNIQYF
cdr3_nt: TGTGCCAGCAACCAGGGACTAGCGGGAAACATTCAGTACTTC

clone_size: -
v_call: TRBV5-1
d_call: TRBD1
j_call: TRBJ2-1
cdr3_aa: CASSFLLGTGSNEQFF
cdr3_nt: TGCGCCAGCAGCTTCCTTCTCGGGACAGGGAGCAATGAGCAGTTCTTC

clone_size: -
v_call: TRBV6-5
d_call: -
j_call: TRBJ2-1
cdr3_aa: CASSYSGGSYNEQFF
cdr3_nt: TGTGCCAGCAGTTACTCAGGCGGTTCCTACAATGAGCAGTTCTTC

clone_size: -
v_call: TRBV19
d_call: TRBD1
j_call: TRBJ1-1
cdr3_aa: CASRRQGLENTEAFF
cdr3_nt: TGTGCCAGTAGGAGACAGGGTTTGGAGAACACTGAAGCTTTCTTT

clone_size: -
v_call: TRBV7-9
d_call: TRBD2
j_call: TRBJ2-7
cdr3_aa: CASSSGTSGREQYF
cdr3_nt: TGTGCCAGCAGTTCCGGGACTAGCGGGAGGGAGCAGTACTTC

clone_size: -
v_call: TRBV19
d_call: TRBD2
j_call: TRBJ2-1
cdr3_aa: CASNHPGLTYNEQFF
cdr3_nt: TGTGCCAGTAATCACCCGGGACTAACTTACAATGAGCAGTTCTTC

clone_size: -
v_call: TRBV28
d_call: -
j_call: TRBJ2-5
cdr3_aa: CASSQGTAKETQYF
cdr3_nt: TGTGCCAGCAGTCAAGGGACGGCAAAAGAGACCCAGTACTTC

clone_size: -
v_call: TRBV25-1
d_call: -
j_call: TRBJ2-5
cdr3_aa: CASSEWGETQYF
cdr3_nt: TGTGCCAGCAGTGAATGGGGGGAGACCCAGTACTTC

clone_size: -
v_call: TRBV3-1/TRBV3-2
d_call: -
j_call: TRBJ2-2
cdr3_aa: CASSGGGRAPGELFF
cdr3_nt: TGTGCCAGCAGCGGAGGGGGGAGGGCCCCCGGGGAGCTGTTTTTT

clone_size: -
v_call: TRBV18
d_call: TRBD2
j_call: TRBJ2-7
cdr3_aa: CASSRGLAGDYEQYF
cdr3_nt: TGTGCCAGCTCGAGGGGACTAGCGGGAGACTACGAGCAGTACTTC

clone_size: once
v_call: TRBV10-3
d_call: -
j_call: TRBJ1-2
cdr3_aa: CAISELEEERRGYTF
cdr3_nt: TGTGCCATCAGTGAATTAGAAGAGGAAAGGAGGGGCTACACCTTC

clone_size: -
v_call: TRBV4-2
d_call: TRBD1
j_call: TRBJ2-7
cdr3_aa: CASSQDNRGRYEQYF
cdr3_nt: TGTGCCAGCAGCCAAGACAACAGGGGAAGGTACGAGCAGTACTTC

clone_size: -
v_call: TRBV2
d_call: -
j_call: TRBJ2-1
cdr3_aa: CASFSYNEQFF
cdr3_nt: TGTGCCAGCTTTTCCTACAATGAGCAGTTCTTC

clone_size: once
v_call: TRBV3-1/TRBV3-2
d_call: TRBD1
j_call: TRBJ1-3
cdr3_aa: CASSQDDRVRNTIYF
cdr3_nt: TGTGCCAGCAGCCAAGATGACAGGGTACGAAACACCATATATTTT

clone_size: -
v_call: TRBV28
d_call: TRBD2
j_call: TRBJ2-7
cdr3_aa: CASSFPGTIRSYEQYF
cdr3_nt: TGTGCCAGCAGTTTCCCCGGGACTATACGCTCCTACGAGCAGTACTTC

clone_size: -
v_call: TRBV15
d_call: -
j_call: TRBJ2-1
cdr3_aa: CATSRELGPRSYNEQFF
cdr3_nt: TGTGCCACCAGCAGAGAGTTGGGGCCCCGGTCCTACAATGAGCAGTTCTTC

clone_size: -
v_call: TRBV19
d_call: -
j_call: TRBJ2-7
cdr3_aa: CASSISGFGEQYF
cdr3_nt: TGTGCCAGTAGTATATCAGGTTTTGGGGAGCAGTACTTC

clone_size: once
v_call: TRBV6-5
d_call: -
j_call: TRBJ2-7
cdr3_aa: CASSSDRSYEQYF
cdr3_nt: TGTGCCAGCAGCTCAGACAGGAGCTACGAGCAGTACTTC

clone_size: -
v_call: TRBV5-1
d_call: TRBD2
j_call: TRBJ2-7
cdr3_aa: CASSLASGYEQYF
cdr3_nt: TGCGCCAGCAGCTTGGCTAGCGGCTACGAGCAGTACTTC